Listed below are T cell receptor beta chains from one sample, sequenced in a study of cytomegalovirus exposure and HLA in healthy donors. TCRdb's copy holds only in-frame clones and misses some; the assay was immunoSEQ multiplex PCR. The repertoire holds 200,000 or so clones, with 84% as singletons. The source material was PBMCs. The source is a boy between 10 and 17 years old in good health and CMV-seronegative. Each CDR3 is given without its conserved first and last residue.

cdr3_length v_call cdr3_aa
15 TRBV7-2 ASSWRPRGDRSYEQY
13 TRBV6-5 ASSRQGRMNTEAF
11 TRBV5-6 ASSLVPNYGYT
15 TRBV11-2 ASSPRLAGDGVSEQF
12 TRBV7-9 ASSFGDSQETQY
18 TRBV5-5 ASTTSEASGMIVRAGELF
12 TRBV10-1 ASSPGERTGELF
13 TRBV28 ASSLTGTGEEKLF
10 TRBV27 ASKAGAYEQY
14 TRBV15 ATSARAGPRRETQY
17 TRBV7-8 ASSPSPGQGPYSNQPQH
9 TRBV20-1 SAASTDTQY
12 TRBV5-1 ASSPDNSGNTIY
10 TRBV6-5 ASRTSSDTQY
12 TRBV30 AWRPRDRVYGYT
13 TRBV5-1 ASSPPLDSYNEQF
13 TRBV28 ASSFLAGGSNEQF
9 TRBV10-3 AAAGPTEAF
14 TRBV30 AWSIGQGESNEKLF
13 TRBV27 ASSLSGRSDDEAF
14 TRBV14 ASSQDRWPSNTEAF
13 TRBV2 ASNPELATQETQY
13 TRBV27 ASSLGQATIREQF
11 TRBV19 ASSMSHTGEGF
15 TRBV30 AWSVVGLTLAKNIQY
12 TRBV5-1 ASSFGGRSDTQY
14 TRBV6-1 ASSVGAGVSTGELF
11 TRBV10-3 ATHPGGGTEAF
13 TRBV11-3 ASSLKGAGTGELF
16 TRBV5-1 ASSSKDRGGLSSYEQY
12 TRBV5-1 ASRQGAMNTEAF
10 TRBV5-1 ASSREGYEQY
16 TRBV5-4 ASSETGTGLLGANVLT
10 TRBV30 AWRLLTGGYT
12 TRBV19 ASSHGQVNTEAF
15 TRBV5-5 ASSLARNRTSAYEQY
12 TRBV6-1 ASTLHRGRETQY
14 TRBV27 ASSFSGTSGYNEQF
13 TRBV6-5 ASRLDRAPNQPQH
9 TRBV5-1 ASSLDGGYT
9 TRBV30 AWRQGAFIY
15 TRBV28 ASSLPTSGSPRDEQF
14 TRBV9 ASSVDSVSGKNIQY
14 TRBV27 ASSLIGVGGNQPQH
10 TRBV6-5 ASSRGRSEAF
10 TRBV28 ASSFLLQPQH
11 TRBV2 ASGFAGAGELF
15 TRBV7-9 SSSLGLEGLNSYEQY
10 TRBV19 ASSPEGQVQF
16 TRBV15 ATSRDLFGQGGNQPQH
14 TRBV5-1 ASSLDGGTGNQPQH
9 TRBV20-1 SASLTETQY
11 TRBV5-4 ASSLIGETEAF
12 TRBV11-3 ASSFSGSTDTQY
10 TRBV6-1 ASMAVTDTQY
13 TRBV30 AWIRDSSYNSPLH
16 TRBV27 ASSSHTGGGSSYNEQF
12 TRBV5-5 ASSYGQGNTEAF
13 TRBV12-2 ASRLPGQGTDTQY